Below, 21 T cell receptor beta chains from the same sample are listed, as sequenced in a study of T cells in Graves' hyperthyroidism and ophthalmopathy. What was amplified from RNA transcripts were TCR beta CDR3 regions. TCR CDR3 regions were first amplified by RT-PCR with HTBI primers. One entry per CDR3 protein, called by TCRdb with MiXCR from the multiplex PCR reads. Among under 750,000 distinct CDR3 sequences, roughly a sixth were seen once, and the ten largest hold about a sixth. What was sequenced was blood. All receptors derive from a woman aged 50 to 65 with Graves' hyperthyroidism that later progressed to Graves' ophthalmopathy.

The table lists this clonotype with a few counts. The chain employs TRBV6-5 and TRBJ1-2; TRBD1 matches 8 bases. There are 15 residues in the CDR3. With V trimmed by 2 bases and J by 3 bases, 5 bases remained unmatched. Germline values: CDR1 MNHEY, CDR2 SVGAGI. CDR3 nucleotides: TGTGCCAGCAGTTACGTAAACAGGGGGGACTATGGCTACACCTTC. It codes for CASSYVNRGDYGYTF.

The rearrangement joins TRBV6-2 or TRBV6-3 to TRBJ1-2; D is unclear. Looked up from germline, CDR1 is MNHEY and CDR2 is SVGEGT. Trimming removed 6 bases from V and 0 bases from J, with 5 bases in between. The CDR3 has 12 amino acids. The CDR3 DNA reads as TGTGCCAGCAGCCGGACTAACTATGGCTACACCTTC. Amino acid sequence: CASSRTNYGYTF.

This clonotype was recorded at least ten times. This chain connects TRBV12-3 or TRBV12-4 to TRBJ2-3, with 9 bases aligning to TRBD2. J gave up 4 bases and V 7 bases, and 9 bases lay outside the gene matches. The CDR3 consists of 15 residues. CDR3 protein: CASTQPGLAADTQYF. Here the CDR3 DNA reads TGTGCCAGCACCCAACCGGGACTAGCAGCAGATACGCAGTATTTT.

This clonotype showed up many times. V and J are TRBV6-1 and TRBJ2-2; D gene uncertain. Germline lookup yields CDR1 MNHNS and CDR2 SASEGT. V was pared by 7 bases and J by 1 base, with 13 bases between. This CDR3 is built from 15 residues. CDR3 bases: TGTGCCAGCAACTCACCTCCAGGGAACACCGGGGAGCTGTTTTTT. This gives the protein CASNSPPGNTGELFF.

The CDR3 sequence: CATSRDKSVVEKLFF. As DNA, the CDR3 is TGTGCCACCAGCAGAGATAAGAGTGTGGTTGAAAAACTGTTTTTT. The chain combines TRBV15 with TRBJ1-4; D uncertain. The germline V gene has CDR1 LNHNV and CDR2 YYDKDF (reference sequence). The CDR3 runs 15 residues. V lost 0 bases and J lost 7, with 12 bases in between.

This chain connects TRBV12-3 or TRBV12-4 to TRBJ1-2; D gene unclear. V gave up 6 bases and J gave up 6 bases, with 14 bases separating them. The CDR3 runs 13 residues. The CDR3 DNA follows: TGTGCCAGCAGCCTATCACATCCCCATGGCTACACCTTC. This sequence encodes CASSLSHPHGYTF.

Regarding this clonotype: At one of its ends the junction is not consistent with the germline gene, which may arise from a read error. CDR3 loop: CASSLAVNTDTQYF. CDR3 DNA: TGTGCTAGCAGCTTAGCGGTGAATACAGATACGCAGTATTTT. This rearrangement joins TRBV7-7 to TRBJ2-3; maybe TRBD2 (6 bases). The CDR3 runs to 14 residues. From germline, CDR1 is SSHAT and CDR2 FNYEAQ (reference sequence).

This clonotype was counted ten times or more. The rearrangement links TRBV28 to TRBJ1-1; D is unresolved. Trimming pared 3 bases from V and 0 bases from J, leaving 11 bases between. This CDR3 is 15 amino acids long. Per the germline V gene, CDR1 is MDHEN and CDR2 is SYDVKM. The CDR3: CASSFRQLMNTEAFF. The CDR3 bases are TGTGCCAGCAGTTTTAGGCAGCTCATGAACACTGAAGCTTTCTTT.

The gene calls are TRBV5-1 and TRBJ2-1; D perhaps matches TRBD1 (6 bases). CDR1 is SGHRS, CDR2 YFSETQ, per germline. CDR3 size: 15 residues. V dropped 1 base and J dropped 6 bases, with 14 bases sitting between them. For the CDR3, the DNA is TGCGCCAGCAGCTTGATCTCCGACAGGCCCAATGAGCAGTTCTTC. Its protein product is CASSLISDRPNEQFF.

Points on this clonotype: The junction departs from the called germline gene at one end, perhaps through a read error. This chain links TRBV12-3 or TRBV12-4 with TRBJ1-3; no clear D. The CDR3 spans 15 residues. For the CDR3, the DNA is TGTGCCACCCCCCAGACAATCCGCTCTGAAAACACCATATATTTT. This sequence encodes CATPQTIRSENTIYF.

The rearrangement links TRBV12-3 or TRBV12-4 to TRBJ1-1; no definite D call. The V and J ends lost 5 bases and 6 bases respectively, with 13 bases between them. This CDR3 comprises 13 residues. The CDR3 bases are TGTGCCAGCAGTCCCCCATCCCGGCCTGAAGCTTTCTTT. As protein: CASSPPSRPEAFF.

About this clonotype: This clone may be a read error of a much larger clone one base away. The chain carries TRBV24-1 and TRBJ2-5; 7 bases map to TRBD2. With 6 bases clipped from V and 3 bases from J, the junction kept 9 bases outside the gene matches. This CDR3 contains 15 residues. The germline CDR1 and CDR2 sequences are KGHDR and SFDVKD. CDR3 DNA: TGTGCCACCAGTTGGTCGGGGGGAGGTGAAGAGACCCAGTACTTC. This encodes CATSWSGGGEETQYF.

The table lists this clonotype with many counts. The chain carries TRBV29-1 and TRBJ1-1; TRBD1 is a possible D gene (5 bases). Germline V CDR1 and CDR2: SQVTM, ANQGSEA. The CDR3 loop spans 16 amino acids. The germline V and J ends were trimmed by 7 bases and 6 bases, with 27 bases remaining between them. DNA of the CDR3: TGCAGCGCCTCAGGTCCGTACTCAGGGTCGACCGCTGAAGCTTTCTTT. This sequence encodes CSASGPYSGSTAEAFF.

The sample holds many counts of this clonotype. The rearrangement uses TRBV24-1 and TRBJ2-3, with TRBD2 identical over 10 bases. Looked up from germline, CDR1 is KGHDR and CDR2 is SFDVKD. Trimming took 2 bases from V and 2 from J; bases not matched to a gene: 9. This CDR3 is built from 18 residues. The CDR3 region has the DNA TGTGCCACCAGTGATTCGCTGAAAACTAGCGGGGTCACAGATACGCAGTATTTT. Protein sequence: CATSDSLKTSGVTDTQYF.

J is TRBJ2-3 and V is TRBV30; 8 bases line up with TRBD2. With 0 bases clipped from V and 6 bases from J, the junction kept 11 bases outside the gene matches. The CDR3 loop spans 16 amino acids. From germline, CDR1 is GTSNPN and CDR2 SVGIG (reference sequence). The CDR3 is CAWSVGAGGGGDTQYF. As DNA, the CDR3 is TGTGCCTGGAGTGTGGGCGCGGGAGGAGGAGGGGATACGCAGTATTTT.

The J gene is TRBJ2-3, the V gene TRBV11-2, with 8 nucleotides matching TRBD2. Per the germline V gene, CDR1 is SGHAT and CDR2 is FQNNGV. The junction had 8 bases not matched to a gene; V was cut back by 1 base and J by 2 bases. The CDR3 runs 17 residues. In DNA form, the CDR3 reads TGTGCCAGCAGCTTAGTCCGCGGGGGGCGCGCCACAGATACGCAGTATTTT. It codes for CASSLVRGGRATDTQYF.

V is TRBV6-1 and J is TRBJ1-4; D unclear. V was trimmed by 5 bases and J by 0 bases, leaving 13 bases between them. Germline assignment: CDR1 MNHNS and CDR2 SASEGT. The CDR3 covers 16 residues. As DNA, the CDR3 is TGTGCCAGCAGTTTTTCGACCGCCGCAACTAATGAAAAACTGTTTTTT. Residues: CASSFSTAATNEKLFF.

This clonotype was seen ten or more times. The chain employs TRBV28 and TRBJ2-7; D is unresolved. Germline CDR1 reads MDHEN; CDR2 reads SYDVKM. Trimming pared 5 bases from V and 2 bases from J, leaving 16 bases between. The CDR3 length is 15 residues. The CDR3 sequence: CASSPALNSPYEQYF. CDR3 nucleotides: TGTGCCAGCAGTCCGGCCTTGAATTCCCCCTACGAGCAGTACTTC.

This clonotype was seen repeatedly, ten times or more. This chain uses TRBV11-2 with TRBJ1-1; D remains unclear. The CDR3 has 15 amino acids. Per germline, CDR1 SGHAT and CDR2 FQNNGV. The V and J ends lost 6 bases and 0 bases respectively, with 14 bases between them. This CDR3 reads CASSPARAVNTEAFF. CDR3 coding DNA: TGTGCCAGCAGTCCAGCCCGGGCGGTGAACACTGAAGCTTTCTTT.

This clonotype was seen a few times. The chain employs TRBV29-1 and TRBJ2-1, with TRBD1 matching 7 bases. Trimming at V came to 5 bases and at J to 9 bases, leaving 13 bases not matched to a gene. CDR1 and CDR2 (germline): SQVTM, ANQGSEA. The CDR3 runs to 14 residues. CDR3 sequence reads: CSVTETVGGGEQFF. The DNA of the CDR3 is TGCAGCGTTACCGAAACAGTAGGGGGCGGTGAGCAGTTCTTC.

This clonotype was seen ten or more times. The J gene is TRBJ2-7, the V gene TRBV11-2; the D is unclear. Germline lookup yields CDR1 SGHAT and CDR2 FQNNGV. The CDR3 length is 11 residues. Between the trimmed V and J ends, which lost 5 bases and 2 bases, there was a span of 4 bases. CDR3 in amino acids: CASSEAYEQYF. As DNA, the CDR3 is TGTGCCAGCAGCGAAGCCTACGAGCAGTACTTC.